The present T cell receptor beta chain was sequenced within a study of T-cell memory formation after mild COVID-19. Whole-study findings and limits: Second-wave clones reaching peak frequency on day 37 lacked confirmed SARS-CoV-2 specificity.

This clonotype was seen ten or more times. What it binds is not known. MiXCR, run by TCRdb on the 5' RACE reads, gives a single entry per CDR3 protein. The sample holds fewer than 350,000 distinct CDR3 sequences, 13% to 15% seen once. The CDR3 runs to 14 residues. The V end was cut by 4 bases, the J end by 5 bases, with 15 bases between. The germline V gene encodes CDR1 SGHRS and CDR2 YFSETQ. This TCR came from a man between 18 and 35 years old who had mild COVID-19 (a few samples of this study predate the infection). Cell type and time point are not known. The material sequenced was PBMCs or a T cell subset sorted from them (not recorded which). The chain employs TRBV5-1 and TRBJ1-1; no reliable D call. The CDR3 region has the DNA TGCGCCAGCAGCGAAACTCGAGGGAGGACTGAAGCTTTCTTT. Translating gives CASSETRGRTEAFF.